This passage covers 17 T cell receptor beta chains from one sample sequenced in a study of low-dose radiotherapy and immunotherapy resistance in tumors. Time point defined: before trial treatment. TRAV- and TRBV-specific primers, spanning alpha and beta chains, primed first-strand cDNA. It was with a constant-region primer and a V-primer adapter that TCRs were amplified over about 19 PCR cycles. One entry per CDR3 protein results from TCRdb running MiXCR on the reads. This table has fewer than 90,000 distinct CDR3 sequences, approximately 31% appearing once. Sequencing was performed on PBMCs, taken before treatment. These receptors were obtained from a female donor with ovarian cancer.

This clonotype appeared many times. The rearrangement joins TRBV24-1 to TRBJ2-5, with TRBD1 identical over 7 bases. The CDR3 length is 13 residues. Unmatched junction bases numbered 10, after V lost 9 bases and J lost 7 bases. Germline loops: CDR1 KGHDR, CDR2 SFDVKD. CDR3 residues: CATAAVSGGTQYF. In nucleotides, the CDR3 is TGTGCCACCGCCGCGGTCTCAGGGGGGACCCAGTACTTC.

This chain uses TRBV5-1 with TRBJ1-1; D is uncertain. The CDR3 contains 14 residues. V gave up 0 bases and J gave up 0 bases, with 6 bases separating them. Germline V lookup: CDR1 SGHRS, CDR2 YFSETQ. The CDR3 DNA reads TGCGCCAGCAGCTTGGAGGCCATGAACACTGAAGCTTTCTTT. It encodes CASSLEAMNTEAFF.

This clonotype was seen more than once but under ten times. The gene calls are TRBV2 and TRBJ2-3, with 7 bases aligning to TRBD1. Germline V lookup: CDR1 SNHLY, CDR2 FYNNEI. The CDR3 covers 17 residues. V shed 1 base and J 0 bases; nucleotides not matched to a gene: 7. DNA of the CDR3: TGTGCCAGCAGTGAAGAAAGGGCAGGGGGAAGCACAGATACGCAGTATTTT. It codes for CASSEERAGGSTDTQYF.

This clonotype was counted at least ten times. J is TRBJ2-5 and V is TRBV5-4; TRBD2 matches at 13 bases. Germline trimming cut 0 bases from V and 3 bases from J; bases unmatched to any gene: 11. The CDR3 has 19 amino acids. Germline-derived CDR1 and CDR2 are SGHNT and YYREEE (reference sequence). The CDR3 DNA is TGTGCCAGCAGCTTGGTCGGATTTCGGACTAGCGGGAGCAAAGAGACCCAGTACTTC. Translated: CASSLVGFRTSGSKETQYF.

This clonotype was detected ten times or more. The chain combines TRBV11-3 with TRBJ2-5; TRBD2 might be the D (7 bases). The CDR3 consists of 15 residues. Deletions cut 3 bases from V and 4 bases from J, with 15 bases between. In germline, CDR1 is SGHNT, CDR2 YENEEA. CDR3 coding DNA: TGTGCCAGCAGCTTCCAAGGGGGGGCCCTAGAGACCCAGTACTTC. Protein: CASSFQGGALETQYF.

The sample holds many counts of this clonotype. This chain joins TRBV15 and TRBJ2-5, with D possibly being TRBD1 (5 bases). CDR1 and CDR2 (germline): LNHNV, YYDKDF (reference sequence). CDR3 length equals 12 residues. V lost 4 bases and J lost 4, with 7 bases in between. The CDR3: CATSNRRETQYF. CDR3 bases: TGTGCCACCAGCAACAGGCGAGAGACCCAGTACTTC.

V and J are TRBV9 and TRBJ2-2; D is undetermined. The germline V gene encodes CDR1 SGDLS and CDR2 YYNGEE. Trimming pared 2 bases from V and 2 bases from J, leaving 10 bases between. The CDR3 is 15 residues long. CDR3 sequence: CASSVATGNTGELFF. The CDR3 nucleotides read TGTGCCAGCAGCGTGGCCACGGGCAACACCGGGGAGCTGTTTTTT.

Ten or more counts support this clonotype. The chain carries TRBV5-4 and TRBJ2-3, with 9 bases fitting TRBD1. After removal of 0 bases from V and 7 bases from J, the junction contained 6 bases not matched to a gene. CDR3 length: 15 residues. CDR1 is SGHNT and CDR2 is YYREEE in the germline V gene (reference sequence). Here the CDR3 DNA reads TGTGCCAGCAGCTTGGAGGACAGGGGCTCCCATACGCAGTATTTT. This gives the protein CASSLEDRGSHTQYF.

The chain recombines TRBV5-4 with TRBJ2-5; 8 bases match TRBD2. This CDR3 comprises 16 residues. CDR1 SGHNT and CDR2 YYREEE come from the germline V gene (reference sequence). V lost 4 bases, J lost 1 base, and 9 bases stayed unmatched. CDR3 residues: CASSPMGLGGQETQYF. The CDR3 region has the DNA TGTGCCAGCAGCCCCATGGGACTAGGGGGCCAAGAGACCCAGTACTTC.

The table lists this clonotype with many counts. The chain couples TRBV6-2 or TRBV6-3 to TRBJ2-7; no clear D gene. The CDR3 has 13 amino acids. Trimming took 0 bases from V and 4 from J, leaving 7 bases between them. CDR1 and CDR2 (germline): MNHEY, SVGEGT. The CDR3 reads CASSYSRSYEQYF. As DNA, the CDR3 is TGTGCCAGCAGTTACTCGCGGAGTTACGAGCAGTACTTC.

At least ten counts were recorded for this clonotype. V gene TRBV19 combines with J gene TRBJ1-2; D unclear. The CDR3 extends over 13 amino acids. Germline V gene sequence: CDR1 LNHDA, CDR2 SQIVND (reference sequence). V was trimmed by 3 bases and J by 5 bases, leaving 10 bases between them. The CDR3 DNA reads TGTGCCAGTAGTATCTGGCCGGGGTATGGCTACACCTTC. Its translation: CASSIWPGYGYTF.

The gene calls are TRBV6-6 and TRBJ1-6; 10 bases line up with TRBD1. CDR1 is MNHNY and CDR2 is SVGAGI in the germline V gene (reference sequence). Trimming at V came to 6 bases and at J to 8 bases, leaving 7 bases not matched to a gene. This CDR3 is 15 amino acids long. CDR3 in amino acids: CASRLTGTGDSPLHF. The CDR3 DNA reads TGTGCCAGCAGGCTAACCGGGACAGGGGATTCACCCCTCCACTTT.

Points on this clonotype: A far larger clone is off by one base, so a read error is likely. The chain joins TRBV5-1 to TRBJ2-7; tentative D call: TRBD1 (6 bases). Germline CDR1 and CDR2: SGHRS and YFSETQ. This CDR3 comprises 14 residues. The CDR3 sequence is CASRRTEGSYEQYF. For the CDR3, the DNA is TGTGCCAGCAGAAGGACAGAGGGCTCCTACGAGCAGTACTTC.

Ten or more counts support this clonotype. V gene TRBV29-1 combines with J gene TRBJ2-7, with D possibly TRBD1 on 8 matching bases. V was pared by 7 bases and J by 5 bases, with 15 bases between. The CDR3 sequence is 12 residues long. Looked up from germline, CDR1 is SQVTM and CDR2 is ANQGSEA. The CDR3 loop is CSARTGRDEQYF. Written as DNA, the CDR3 is TGCAGCGCCCGGACAGGGAGGGACGAGCAGTACTTC.

This clonotype was recorded many times. This chain joins TRBV19 and TRBJ2-1, with 7 nucleotides matching TRBD1. The trim removed 0 bases at V and 9 bases at J, leaving 5 bases unmatched. There are 14 residues in the CDR3. Germline CDR1 LNHDA, CDR2 SQIVND (reference sequence). CDR3 in DNA: TGTGCCAGTAGTATAGATAGGGGGCATGGTGAGCAGTTCTTC. Amino acids: CASSIDRGHGEQFF. Filled out from reference TRBV19 and TRBJ2-1, the complete variable domain reads DGGITQSPKYLFRKEGQNVTLSCEQNLNHDAMYWYRQDPGQGLRLIYYSQIVNDFQKGDIAEGYSVSREKKESFPLTVTSAQKNPTAFYLCASSIDRGHGEQFFGPGTRLTVL.

This clonotype appeared many times. The chain uses TRBV28 and TRBJ2-7; D is possibly TRBD2 (6 bases). Per germline, CDR1 MDHEN and CDR2 SYDVKM. The CDR3 runs to 15 residues. V shed 5 bases and J shed 2 bases, with 16 bases lying between them. CDR3 sequence: CASSPSGRATYEQYF. DNA for the CDR3: TGTGCCAGCAGTCCCTCCGGGAGAGCGACCTACGAGCAGTACTTC.

The sample holds many counts of this clonotype. The genes are TRBV7-9 and TRBJ2-1, with 7 bases lining up with TRBD2. Germline V gene data show CDR1 as SEHNR and CDR2 as FQNEAQ (reference sequence). The CDR3 length is 14 residues. The ends lost 5 bases at V and 12 bases at J; junction bases unmatched: 13. CDR3 DNA sequence: TGTGCCAGCAGCCACTCGCAGCCTCCGGGGGGGCAGTTCTTC. Translated: CASSHSQPPGGQFF.